This TCR beta chain is from a study of graft-versus-host responses after intestinal transplantation. About the study: Recipients received multivisceral, liver-intestinal, or isolated intestinal transplants. Induction with anti-thymocyte globulin, then tacrolimus and steroids for approximately three years, was given to all recipients.

Repertoires were generated with immunoSEQ multiplex PCR, while TCRdb's copy carries only in-frame clones and drops some. Altogether approximately 100,000 clones are present, more than 70% being singletons, with the ten largest covering under 1.5%. Germline CDR1 and CDR2: LGHNA and YNFKEQ. The CDR3 is 15 amino acids. Trimming stripped 0 bases from V and 3 bases from J, with 11 bases between. Regarding the study as a whole: Researchers found GvH clones in recipient marrow, and some showed up first in ileum or blood. Subjects displaying graft-donor T cell macrochimerism possessed elevated graft-versus-host to host-versus-graft clonal ratios inside allografts.

A note on this clone: Its target is not known.

The clonotype comes from a human patient who received an intestinal transplant, so some T cells may come from the graft donor. V and J are TRBV4-2 and TRBJ1-1; D remains unclear. The sample was PBMCs, taken 255 days after intestinal transplant. In DNA form, the CDR3 reads TGTGCCAGCAGCCAAGAATACGGGGATTACACTGAAGCTTTCTTT. It is translated as CASSQEYGDYTEAFF.